What follows are 18 T cell receptor beta chains derived from one specimen sequenced in a study of cytomegalovirus exposure and HLA in healthy donors. PCR used 60 Vbeta primers and 13 Jbeta primers. The repertoire was sequenced with immunoSEQ multiplex PCR; TCRdb's copy has only in-frame clones and lacks some. The sample has roughly 110,000 clones; around 85% are singletons. The specimen sequenced was PBMCs. These receptors were obtained from a young man in good health and CMV-seronegative.

This clone was picked up a small number of times. The rearrangement links TRBV2 to TRBJ2-3; 7 bases line up with TRBD2. CDR3 length: 13 amino acids. Losses at the gene ends were 2 bases for V and 14 bases for J; bases not matched to a gene: 10. From germline, CDR1 is SNHLY and CDR2 FYNNEI. CDR3 protein: CASSELAVEDAYF. CDR3 DNA: TGTGCCAGCAGTGAACTAGCGGTGGAGGATGCGTATTTT.

This chain uses TRBV14 with TRBJ2-7; D is unresolved. The CDR3 has 13 amino acids. CDR1 SGHDN and CDR2 FVKESK come from the germline V gene. V lost 1 base and J 2 bases, leaving 6 bases between the germline ends. CDR3 sequence: CASSQAMAYEQYF. CDR3 coding DNA: TGTGCCAGCAGCCAAGCTATGGCCTACGAGCAGTACTTC.

This rearrangement joins TRBV10-2 to TRBJ2-7; 8 nucleotides match TRBD1. The ends lost 6 bases at V and 9 bases at J; junction bases unmatched: 4. The CDR3 consists of 11 residues. Germline V gene lookup returns CDR1 WSHSY and CDR2 SAAADI. The CDR3 loop reads CASSADRGQYF. In DNA, the CDR3 is TGCGCCAGCAGCGCTGACAGGGGGCAGTACTTC.

This chain joins TRBV11-2 and TRBJ2-5; 8 nucleotides align to TRBD1. The CDR3 is 15 residues long. The germline CDR1 and CDR2 sequences are SGHAT and FQNNGV. With 5 bases clipped from V and 3 bases from J, the junction kept 8 bases outside the gene matches. The CDR3 DNA reads as TGTGCCAGCAGCGCCGGACAGGGCGTAAAAGAGACCCAGTACTTC. Encoded protein: CASSAGQGVKETQYF.

This clone was seen a few times. This chain uses TRBV7-6 with TRBJ2-6; TRBD1 aligns across 10 bases. The CDR3 spans 18 residues. Trimming at V came to 5 bases and at J to 4 bases, leaving 11 bases not matched to a gene. CDR1 is SGHVS and CDR2 is FNYEAQ in the germline V gene. The CDR3 is CASSPPWTGGTGANVLTF. CDR3 in DNA: TGTGCCAGCAGCCCTCCCTGGACAGGGGGAACGGGGGCCAACGTCCTGACTTTC. Filled out from reference TRBV7-6 and TRBJ2-6, the complete variable domain reads GAGVSQSPRYKVTKRGQDVALRCDPISGHVSLYWYRQALGQGPEFLTYFNYEAQQDKSGLPNDRFSAERPEGSISTLTIQRTEQRDSAMYRCASSPPWTGGTGANVLTFGAGSRLTVL.

This rearrangement joins TRBV29-1 to TRBJ1-2; 8 nucleotides agree with TRBD1. The CDR3 loop spans 13 amino acids. The V and J ends lost 3 bases and 7 bases, in that order; junction bases with no gene match: 7. Germline V gene sequence: CDR1 SQVTM, CDR2 ANQGSEA. DNA of the CDR3: TGCAGCGTTGACGAGGGACAGGTGGGTGGCTACACCTTC. It specifies CSVDEGQVGGYTF.

This chain connects TRBV2 to TRBJ2-7; TRBD1 is a possible D gene (7 bases). Trimming cost V 2 bases and J 6 bases, with 8 bases left between them. The CDR3 covers 12 residues. Germline lookup yields CDR1 SNHLY and CDR2 FYNNEI. The DNA for the CDR3 is TGTGCCAGCAGTGAACAGGGGGGCGAGCAGTACTTC. This codes for CASSEQGGEQYF.

This sequence joins TRBV9 and TRBJ2-2; 12 nucleotides line up with TRBD1. CDR1 and CDR2 from the germline V gene are SGDLS and YYNGEE. The CDR3 is made up of 16 amino acids. The J segment lost 6 bases and the V segment lost 3 bases, leaving 6 bases of the junction unmatched. This CDR3 is CASSEGGQGASGELFF. CDR3 DNA: TGTGCCAGCAGCGAGGGGGGACAGGGGGCTTCCGGGGAGCTGTTTTTT. Combining the CDR3 with reference TRBV9 and TRBJ2-2 gives the whole variable domain DSGVTQTPKHLITATGQRVTLRCSPRSGDLSVYWYQQSLDQGLQFLIQYYNGEERAKGNILERFSAQQFPDLHSELNLSSLELGDSALYFCASSEGGQGASGELFFGEGSRLTVL.

This clone has just a few counts. The rearrangement links TRBV27 to TRBJ2-7, with a tentative D call TRBD1 (6 bases). V lost 3 bases, J lost 6 bases, and 12 bases lay in between. CDR3 length: 13 residues. The germline V gene encodes CDR1 MNHEY and CDR2 SMNVEV (reference sequence). DNA of the CDR3: TGTGCCAGCAGTTTCGGGCAGGGGACCGAGCAGTACTTC. This codes for CASSFGQGTEQYF.

This clone appeared a few times. The rearrangement uses TRBV10-1 and TRBJ1-1, with 8 bases that match TRBD1. The CDR3 is 15 amino acids. The V and J ends lost 4 bases and 4 bases, in that order; junction bases with no gene match: 8. From germline, CDR1 is WNHNN and CDR2 SYGVQD (reference sequence). The CDR3 DNA reads as TGCGCCAGCAGTGGGCCCAGGGGGCAAGGCACTGAAGCTTTCTTT. It yields the protein CASSGPRGQGTEAFF.

The chain joins TRBV27 to TRBJ2-5, with 7 bases that match TRBD2. Germline CDR1 reads MNHEY; CDR2 reads SMNVEV (reference sequence). CDR3 length: 13 amino acids. Trimming took 6 bases from V and 2 from J; bases not matched to a gene: 3. The CDR3 nucleotides are TGTGCCAGCAGCCGACTAGCACAAGAGACCCAGTACTTC. Encoded protein: CASSRLAQETQYF.

The chain combines TRBV6-6 with TRBJ1-2, with TRBD1 as a possible D gene (5 bases). Trimming stripped 5 bases from V and 3 bases from J, with 16 bases between. The germline gives CDR1 MNHNY, CDR2 SVGAGI (reference sequence). This CDR3 comprises 15 residues. The CDR3 spells CASSPEPRGDYGYTF. CDR3 DNA: TGTGCCAGCAGTCCTGAACCCCGGGGGGACTATGGCTACACCTTC.

V and J are TRBV6-6 and TRBJ1-5; TRBD1 matches at 7 bases. The CDR3 length is 15 residues. The ends lost 6 bases at V and 4 bases at J; junction bases unmatched: 9. Germline-derived CDR1 and CDR2 are MNHNY and SVGAGI (reference sequence). The chain's CDR3 is CASRYPGQKNQPQHF. The CDR3 coding sequence is TGTGCCAGCAGGTACCCGGGACAGAAGAATCAGCCCCAGCATTTT.

DNA for the CDR3: TGTGCCAGCAGTCAACAGACGGGGAATCAGCCCCAGCATTTT. Residues: CASSQQTGNQPQHF. V and J are TRBV27 and TRBJ1-5; D unresolved. V was clipped by 5 bases and J by 4 bases, with 12 bases between them. CDR1 MNHEY and CDR2 SMNVEV come from the germline V gene (reference sequence). The CDR3 runs 14 residues.

The chain recombines TRBV20-1 with TRBJ2-7; D not resolved. The CDR3 runs to 10 residues. Trimming pared 5 bases from V and 2 bases from J, leaving 4 bases between. Germline loops: CDR1 DFQATT, CDR2 SNEGSKA (reference sequence). In nucleotides, the CDR3 is TGCAGTGCTGTAACCTACGAGCAGTACTTC. Protein: CSAVTYEQYF.

The sample holds one count of this clone. This rearrangement joins TRBV28 to TRBJ2-7; a possible D gene is TRBD1 (6 bases). The germline V gene encodes CDR1 MDHEN and CDR2 SYDVKM. This CDR3 is 14 amino acids long. Trimming stripped 2 bases from V and 2 bases from J, with 10 bases between. CDR3 in DNA: TGTGCCAGCAGTTTAGGGACACGGACCTACGAGCAGTACTTC. Its protein product is CASSLGTRTYEQYF. The full variable domain, rest sourced from reference TRBV28 and TRBJ2-7, is DVKVTQSSRYLVKRTGEKVFLECVQDMDHENMFWYRQDPGLGLRLIYFSYDVKMKEKGDIPEGYSVSREKKERFSLILESASTNQTSMYLCASSLGTRTYEQYFGPGTRLTVT.

The CDR3 reads CASSLGPPVDQETQYF. CDR3 bases: TGTGCCAGCAGCTTGGGCCCCCCAGTTGACCAAGAGACCCAGTACTTC. This rearrangement joins TRBV5-6 to TRBJ2-5; D uncertain. Deletions cut 0 bases from V and 0 bases from J, with 12 bases between. Germline loops: CDR1 SGHDT, CDR2 YYEEEE. CDR3 length: 16 amino acids.

This clone was counted a few times. The CDR3: CASSETSWGYEQYF. CDR3 coding DNA: TGTGCCAGCAGTGAGACTAGTTGGGGGTACGAGCAGTACTTC. The chain combines TRBV6-1 with TRBJ2-7, with D possibly being TRBD2 (6 bases). This CDR3 is 14 amino acids long. CDR1 is MNHNS, CDR2 SASEGT, per germline. V was pared by 3 bases and J by 4 bases, with 13 bases between.